This TCR beta chain was found in a study of technical replicates of blood from several donors (dated by TCRdb to the late 2010s). The method behind the library was the immunoSEQ multiplex PCR assay. TCRdb's version of the immuneACCESS table is confined to in-frame rearrangements and falls short of the full clone set. An unresolved V gene accounts for under half of the shortfall where checked; the remainder is of unknown origin. For this sample the table gives approximately 50,000 clones, of which about 96% were detected only once. About 0.39% of the sample comes from the top ten. CDR1 and CDR2, per the germline V gene, are SGHRS and YFSETQ. The CDR3 runs 12 amino acids, cysteine and phenylalanine included. Just CDR3 DNA is preserved here, 36 bases in frame from base 1. V is reduced by 4 bases and J by 3 bases, leaving a spacing of 8 bases between them. This clone was picked up one time. Its binding antigen is unknown. There are no base qualities to consult, and no much larger clone falls within one base.

Material: T cells isolated from PBMCs. Here the chain combines TRBV5-1 and TRBJ2-7, with the D gene too uncertain to name. The clonotype originates from a human donor in good health. The DNA is as follows: TGCGCCAGCAGCGTTTCGGGCTACGAGCAGTACTTC. The encoded protein is CASSVSGYEQYF.